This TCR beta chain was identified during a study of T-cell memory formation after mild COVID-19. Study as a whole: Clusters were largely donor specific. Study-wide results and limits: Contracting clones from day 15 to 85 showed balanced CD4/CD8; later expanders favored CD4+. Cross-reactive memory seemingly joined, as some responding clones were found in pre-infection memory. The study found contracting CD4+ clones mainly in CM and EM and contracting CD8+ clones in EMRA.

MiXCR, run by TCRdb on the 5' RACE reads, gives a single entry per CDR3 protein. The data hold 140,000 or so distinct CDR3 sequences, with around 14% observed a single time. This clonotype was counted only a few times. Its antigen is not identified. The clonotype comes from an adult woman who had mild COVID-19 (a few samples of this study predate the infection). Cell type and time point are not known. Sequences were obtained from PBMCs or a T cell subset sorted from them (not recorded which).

The chain's CDR3 is CASSVTGQLNTEAFF. The CDR3 DNA reads TGTGCCAGCAGCGTAACTGGACAGCTGAACACTGAAGCTTTCTTT. This rearrangement joins TRBV11-2 to TRBJ1-1; tentatively, D is TRBD1 (6 bases). There are 15 residues in the CDR3. The V and J ends lost 5 bases and 0 bases respectively, with 13 bases between them. Germline CDR1 reads SGHAT; CDR2 reads FQNNGV. The full variable domain, with the rest looked up from reference TRBV11-2 and TRBJ1-1, is EAGVAQSPRYKIIEKRQSVAFWCNPISGHATLYWYQQILGQGPKLLIQFQNNGVVDDSQLPKDRFSAERLKGVDSTLKIQPAKLEDSAVYLCASSVTGQLNTEAFFGQGTRLTVV.